This T cell receptor beta chain comes out of a study of shared clonotypes between healthy human individuals. Assay used: immunoSEQ multiplex PCR; TCRdb lists only in-frame clones, some missing. The profile shows more than 400,000 clones, about 84% of them singletons. Free of recent acute infections or vaccinations, the donors were healthy HIV-negative adults. This clone turned up a few times. Only one base separates this from a far larger clonotype, so it likely reflects a read error. Other DNA sequences in the sample encode the same CDR3. Germline CDR1 SGHAT, CDR2 FQDESV (reference sequence). The CDR3 has 15 residues. The V end was cut by 9 bases, the J end by 6 bases, with 20 bases between.

Sequenced input: PBMCs. The receptor comes from a woman aged 40 to 55 in good health. Some clones in this sample may be carry-over from other donors' samples. The chain joins TRBV11-1 to TRBJ2-2; no clear D gene. DNA for the CDR3: TGTGCCAGGCTTCGTCCTCCGGTTCGCGCCGGGGAGCTGTTTTTT. Its translation: CARLRPPVRAGELFF.